The T cell receptor (beta chain) described here comes from a study of Graves' ophthalmopathy and Graves' hyperthyroidism (dated by TCRdb to between 2017 and 2018). Some background on the complete study: Peripheral blood was collected before any treatment was given, at the time of initial diagnosis. TCR beta repertoire signatures were used to distinguish Graves' ophthalmopathy from Graves' hyperthyroidism and to predict progression to ophthalmopathy. In total, 135 blood samples were TCR-sequenced: fewer than 50 ophthalmopathy, approximately 80 hyperthyroidism and some 17 hyperthyroidism-to-ophthalmopathy patients. To explore V-J signatures that distinguish ophthalmopathy from hyperthyroidism, a discovery set of 100 patients was enrolled, made up of some 41 with ophthalmopathy and some 60 with stable hyperthyroidism. For independent validation, a separate cohort was made up of 18 hyperthyroidism patients plus 17 patients who later progressed from hyperthyroidism to ophthalmopathy. T-cell repertoires of thyroid tissue and blood were compared in six or seven hyperthyroidism patients. Once sampling was done, hyperthyroidism patients were given methimazole at a starting dose of 30 mg daily, while ophthalmopathy patients were given high-dose intravenous methylprednisolone.

Ophthalmopathy patients were characterized by moderately to severely active disease, a Clinical Activity Score of at least 3, a NOSPECS grade of at least 4, and a disease duration under 3 months. Patients were excluded if they had other autoimmune diseases, uncontrolled infections, pregnancy or lactation. Diagnosis relied on clinical symptoms, serum thyroxine, TRAb, thyroid ultrasound and orbital computed tomography. Using Ficoll-Paque density gradient centrifugation, PBMCs were isolated from about 9.4 ml of fresh peripheral blood. Total RNA was extracted using Trizol reagent, and RNA quality was checked on an Agilent 2100 Bioanalyzer. For repertoire sequencing, TCR beta CDR3 regions were amplified from RNA transcripts. HTBI primers and the Qiagen OneStep RT-PCR kit were used in a first-round RT-PCR, which was followed by a second-round multiplex PCR, size selection and purification. Sequencing of the libraries was carried out on an Illumina HiSeq2000 in paired-end mode with 100 bp reads. For the original study's pipeline: SOAPnuke was used for read processing, and reads with adapters, uncalled bases, a mean Phred below 15, or no exact constant-primer or identifier match were discarded. High-quality paired reads were merged with COPE v1.2.5. Each unique nucleotide sequence was defined as a clonotype, and clonotypes were aligned to IMGT TRB V, D and J references with MiTCR v1.1. The analysis was limited to V-J combinations with a frequency above 0.0001, which together covered about 99% of the repertoires. For each V-J combination, a TCR clonal expansion and chaos score was defined as F50 clonal expansion divided by the chaos observed in the TCRdist matrix. Features were reduced by Welch's t-statistics and random forest to about a dozen V-J combinations, which fed a naive Bayes classifier. The Morisita-Horn index was used to measure how similar the thyroid and blood repertoires were. TCRdb's own reprocessing of the public reads used fastp at Q25 and MiXCR and kept productive beta chains. Each entry merges the rows of one CDR3 protein and shows their most common DNA and genes. For this entry, the V and J calls and clone size follow TCRdb and not the study's own pipeline. Present in this sample are around 340,000 distinct CDR3 sequences, roughly 17% of which were seen just once. The ten top clones hold 12% of the sample.

CDR3 length: 15 amino acids, cysteine to phenylalanine. Just CDR3 DNA is preserved here, 45 bases in frame from base 1. The germline V end is reduced by 0 bases and the J end by 1 base; junction bases left unmatched: 3. Taken from the germline V gene, the CDR1 and CDR2 loops are MNHEY and SVGAGI. General study outcomes and caveats: Sample size was not statistically predetermined, and group allocation was not concealed from the investigators. Most expanded thyroid clonotypes with a frequency above 0.001 also appeared in blood, which suggests that blood repertoires may reflect the immune response in the thyroid. In validation, the model predicted ophthalmopathy progression with 70.59% sensitivity and around 72% specificity; 12 predicted patients were CT-confirmed with GO in a median of roughly 6.8 months. Ophthalmopathy was separated from stable hyperthyroidism by the 13-signature model with roughly 87% sensitivity and 81% to 84% specificity in cross-validation and with 80%/75% in the test set.

This clonotype was seen many times. Its antigen remains unidentified. Per-base quality was not reported, and no clone a single base away is much larger than it. This TCR came from an adult man with Graves' ophthalmopathy. The chain employs TRBV6-5 and TRBJ2-7, and 7 junctional nucleotides match TRBD1. The sequenced sample consisted of peripheral blood. At the DNA level, the sequence is TGTGCCAGCAGTTACTCGTGGGACAGTTCCTACGAGCAGTACTTC. The resulting protein is CASSYSWDSSYEQYF.